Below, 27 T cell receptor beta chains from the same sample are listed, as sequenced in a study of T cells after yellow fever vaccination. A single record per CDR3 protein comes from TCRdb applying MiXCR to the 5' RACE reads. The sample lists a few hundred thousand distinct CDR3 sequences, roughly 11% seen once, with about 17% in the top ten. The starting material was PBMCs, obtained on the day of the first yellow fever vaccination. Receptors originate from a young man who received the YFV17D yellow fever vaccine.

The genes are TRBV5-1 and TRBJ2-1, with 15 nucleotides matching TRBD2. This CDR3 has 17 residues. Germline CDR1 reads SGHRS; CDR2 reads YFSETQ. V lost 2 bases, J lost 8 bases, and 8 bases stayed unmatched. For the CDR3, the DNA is TGCGCCAGCAGCTTCGGACTAGCGGGGGGGGTAAGCTATGAGCAGTTCTTC. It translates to CASSFGLAGGVSYEQFF.

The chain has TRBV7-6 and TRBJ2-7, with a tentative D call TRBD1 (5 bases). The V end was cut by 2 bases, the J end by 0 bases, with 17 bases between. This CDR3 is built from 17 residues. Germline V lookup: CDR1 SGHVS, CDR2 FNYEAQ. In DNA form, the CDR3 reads TGTGCCAGCAGCTTATCTCCATTTAACAGGAGCTCCTACGAGCAGTACTTC. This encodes CASSLSPFNRSSYEQYF.

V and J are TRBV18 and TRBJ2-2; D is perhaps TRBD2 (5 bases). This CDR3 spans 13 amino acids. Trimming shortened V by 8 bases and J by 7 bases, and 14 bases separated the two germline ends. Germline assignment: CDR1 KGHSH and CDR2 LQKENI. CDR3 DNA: TGTGCCAGCACGGACGGCCGGGGCGGGGAGCTGTTTTTT. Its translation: CASTDGRGGELFF.

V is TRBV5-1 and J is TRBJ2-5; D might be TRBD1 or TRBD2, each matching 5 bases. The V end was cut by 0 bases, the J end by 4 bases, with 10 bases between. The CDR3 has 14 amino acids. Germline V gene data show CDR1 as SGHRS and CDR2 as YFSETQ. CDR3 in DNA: TGCGCCAGCAGCTTGGAGCCGGGGCTAGAGACCCAGTACTTC. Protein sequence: CASSLEPGLETQYF.

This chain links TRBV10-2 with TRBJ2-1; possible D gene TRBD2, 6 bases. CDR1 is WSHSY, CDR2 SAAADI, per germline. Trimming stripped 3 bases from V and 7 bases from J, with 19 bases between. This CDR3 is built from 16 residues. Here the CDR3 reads CASSEAGGDSWNEQFF. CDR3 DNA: TGCGCCAGCAGTGAAGCGGGCGGTGACTCTTGGAATGAGCAGTTCTTC.

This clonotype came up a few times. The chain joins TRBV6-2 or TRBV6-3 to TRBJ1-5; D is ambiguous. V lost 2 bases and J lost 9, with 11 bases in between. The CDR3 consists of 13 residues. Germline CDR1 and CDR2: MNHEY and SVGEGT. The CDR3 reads CASSYGPRRPQHF. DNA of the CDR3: TGTGCCAGCAGTTACGGCCCTCGGAGGCCCCAGCATTTT.

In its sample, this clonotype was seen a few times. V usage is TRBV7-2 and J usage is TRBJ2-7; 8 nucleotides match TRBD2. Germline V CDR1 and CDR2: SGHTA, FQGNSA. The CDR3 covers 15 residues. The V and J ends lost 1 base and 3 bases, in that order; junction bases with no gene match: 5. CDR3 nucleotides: TGTGCCAGCAGCTTAGGCCTCGGGGGGGGCTACGAGCAGTACTTC. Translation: CASSLGLGGGYEQYF.

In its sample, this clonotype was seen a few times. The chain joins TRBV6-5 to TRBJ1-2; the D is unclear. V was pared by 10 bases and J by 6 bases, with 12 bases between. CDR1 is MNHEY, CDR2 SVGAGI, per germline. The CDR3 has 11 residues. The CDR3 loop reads CATRGRDGYTF. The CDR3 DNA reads TGTGCCACCCGTGGTCGGGATGGCTACACCTTC.

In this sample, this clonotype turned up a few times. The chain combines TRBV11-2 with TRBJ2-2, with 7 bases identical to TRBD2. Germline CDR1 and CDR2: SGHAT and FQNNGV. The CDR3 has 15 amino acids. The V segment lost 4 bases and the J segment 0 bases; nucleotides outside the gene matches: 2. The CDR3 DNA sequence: TGTGCCAGCAGCTACAGCGGGACGAACACCGGGGAGCTGTTTTTT. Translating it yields CASSYSGTNTGELFF. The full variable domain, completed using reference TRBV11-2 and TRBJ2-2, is EAGVAQSPRYKIIEKRQSVAFWCNPISGHATLYWYQQILGQGPKLLIQFQNNGVVDDSQLPKDRFSAERLKGVDSTLKIQPAKLEDSAVYLCASSYSGTNTGELFFGEGSRLTVL.

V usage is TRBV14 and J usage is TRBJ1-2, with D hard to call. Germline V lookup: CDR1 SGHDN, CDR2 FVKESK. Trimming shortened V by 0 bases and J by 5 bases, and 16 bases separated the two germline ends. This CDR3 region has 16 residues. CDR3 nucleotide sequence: TGTGCCAGCAGCCAAGATTACGGCGGAGCCCTTTATGGCTACACCTTC. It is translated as CASSQDYGGALYGYTF.

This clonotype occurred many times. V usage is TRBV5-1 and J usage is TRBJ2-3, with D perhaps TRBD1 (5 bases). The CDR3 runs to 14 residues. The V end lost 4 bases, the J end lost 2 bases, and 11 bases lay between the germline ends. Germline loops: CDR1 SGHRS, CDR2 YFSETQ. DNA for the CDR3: TGCGCCAGCAGCCCTCAGGGCTTCACAGATACGCAGTATTTT. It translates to CASSPQGFTDTQYF.

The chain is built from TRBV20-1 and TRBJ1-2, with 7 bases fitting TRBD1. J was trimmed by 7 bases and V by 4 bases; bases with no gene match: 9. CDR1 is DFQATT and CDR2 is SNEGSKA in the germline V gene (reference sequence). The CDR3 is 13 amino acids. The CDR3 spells CSATPTGRGGYTF. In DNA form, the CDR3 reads TGCAGTGCTACACCGACAGGGAGGGGTGGCTACACCTTC.

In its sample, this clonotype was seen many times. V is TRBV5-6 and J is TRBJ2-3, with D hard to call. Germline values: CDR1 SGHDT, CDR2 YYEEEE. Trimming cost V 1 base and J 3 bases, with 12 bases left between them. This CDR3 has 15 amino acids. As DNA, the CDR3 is TGTGCCAGCAGCTTGTTCCAGATGGGGACAGATACGCAGTATTTT. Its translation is CASSLFQMGTDTQYF. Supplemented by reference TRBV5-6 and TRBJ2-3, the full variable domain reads DAGVTQSPTHLIKTRGQQVTLRCSPKSGHDTVSWYQQALGQGPQFIFQYYEEEERQRGNFPDRFSGHQFPNYSSELNVNALLLGDSALYLCASSLFQMGTDTQYFGPGTRLTVL.

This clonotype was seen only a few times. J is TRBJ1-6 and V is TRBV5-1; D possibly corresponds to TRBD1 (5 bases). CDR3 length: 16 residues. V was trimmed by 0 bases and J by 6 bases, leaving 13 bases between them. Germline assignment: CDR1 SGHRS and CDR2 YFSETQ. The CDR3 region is CASSLGRGDFNSPLHF. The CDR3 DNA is TGCGCCAGCAGCTTGGGGAGGGGAGATTTTAATTCACCCCTCCACTTT. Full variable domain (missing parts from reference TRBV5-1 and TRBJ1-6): KAGVTQTPRYLIKTRGQQVTLSCSPISGHRSVSWYQQTPGQGLQFLFEYFSETQRNKGNFPGRFSGRQFSNSRSEMNVSTLELGDSALYLCASSLGRGDFNSPLHFGNGTRLTVT.

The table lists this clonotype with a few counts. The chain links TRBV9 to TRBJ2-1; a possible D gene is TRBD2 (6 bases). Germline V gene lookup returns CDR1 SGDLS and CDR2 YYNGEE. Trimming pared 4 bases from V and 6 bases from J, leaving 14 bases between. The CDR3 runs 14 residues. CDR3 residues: CASSPGGMVNEQFF. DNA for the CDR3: TGTGCCAGCAGCCCTGGGGGGATGGTCAATGAGCAGTTCTTC.

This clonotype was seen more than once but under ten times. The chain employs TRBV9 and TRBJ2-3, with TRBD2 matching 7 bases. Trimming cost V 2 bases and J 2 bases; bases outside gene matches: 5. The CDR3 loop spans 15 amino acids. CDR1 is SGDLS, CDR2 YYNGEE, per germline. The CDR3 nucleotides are TGTGCCAGCAGCGTCTTCGGGACTATCACAGATACGCAGTATTTT. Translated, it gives CASSVFGTITDTQYF.

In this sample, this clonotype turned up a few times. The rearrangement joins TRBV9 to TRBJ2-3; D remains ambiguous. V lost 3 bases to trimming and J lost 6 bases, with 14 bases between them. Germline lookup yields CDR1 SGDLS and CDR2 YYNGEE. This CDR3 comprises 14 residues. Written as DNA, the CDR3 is TGTGCCAGCAGCGCCACCCCCTCGTTTGATACGCAGTATTTT. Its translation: CASSATPSFDTQYF.

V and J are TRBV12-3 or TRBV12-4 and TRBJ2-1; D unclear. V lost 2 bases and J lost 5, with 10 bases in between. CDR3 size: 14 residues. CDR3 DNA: TGTGCCAGCAGTTTACAGGAATCGAACAATGAGCAGTTCTTC. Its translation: CASSLQESNNEQFF.

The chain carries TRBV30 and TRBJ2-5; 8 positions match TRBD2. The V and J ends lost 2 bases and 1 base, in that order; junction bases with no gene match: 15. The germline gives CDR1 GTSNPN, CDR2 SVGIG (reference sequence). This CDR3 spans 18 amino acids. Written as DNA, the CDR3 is TGTGCCTGGAGTTCCAGCAAGCTTATAGCGGGGATCCAAGAGACCCAGTACTTC. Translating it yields CAWSSSKLIAGIQETQYF.

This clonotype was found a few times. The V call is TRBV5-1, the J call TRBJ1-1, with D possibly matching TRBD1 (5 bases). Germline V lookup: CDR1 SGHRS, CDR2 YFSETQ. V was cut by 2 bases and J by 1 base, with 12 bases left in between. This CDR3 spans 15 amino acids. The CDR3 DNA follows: TGCGCCAGCAGCTTCGTGGGGAGGGGGAACACTGAAGCTTTCTTT. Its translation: CASSFVGRGNTEAFF.

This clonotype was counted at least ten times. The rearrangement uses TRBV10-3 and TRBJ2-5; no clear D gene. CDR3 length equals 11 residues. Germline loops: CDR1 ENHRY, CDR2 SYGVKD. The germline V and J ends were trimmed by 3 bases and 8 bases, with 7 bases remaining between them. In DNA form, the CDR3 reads TGTGCCATCAGTGATGGGTTAACCCAGTACTTC. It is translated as CAISDGLTQYF.

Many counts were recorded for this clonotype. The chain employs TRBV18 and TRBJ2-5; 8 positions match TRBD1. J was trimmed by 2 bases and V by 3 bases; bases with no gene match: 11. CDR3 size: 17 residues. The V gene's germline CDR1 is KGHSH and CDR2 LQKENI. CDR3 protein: CASSPGQGTGSQETQYF. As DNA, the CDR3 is TGTGCCAGCTCACCGGGACAAGGGACAGGCTCACAAGAGACCCAGTACTTC. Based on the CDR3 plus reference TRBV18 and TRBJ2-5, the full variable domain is NAGVMQNPRHLVRRRGQEARLRCSPMKGHSHVYWYRQLPEEGLKFMVYLQKENIIDESGMPKERFSAEFPKEGPSILRIQQVVRGDSAAYFCASSPGQGTGSQETQYFGPGTRLLVL.

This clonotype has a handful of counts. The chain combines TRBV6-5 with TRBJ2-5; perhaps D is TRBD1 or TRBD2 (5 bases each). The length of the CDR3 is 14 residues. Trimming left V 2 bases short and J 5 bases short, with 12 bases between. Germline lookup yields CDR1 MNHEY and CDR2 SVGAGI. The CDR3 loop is CASSYLQGRETQYF. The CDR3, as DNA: TGTGCCAGCAGTTACCTCCAGGGACGGGAGACCCAGTACTTC.

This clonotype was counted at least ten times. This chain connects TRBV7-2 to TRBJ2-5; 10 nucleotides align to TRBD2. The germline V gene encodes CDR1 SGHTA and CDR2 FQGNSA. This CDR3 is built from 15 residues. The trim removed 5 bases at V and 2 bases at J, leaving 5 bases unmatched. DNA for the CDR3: TGTGCCAGCAGCGCTACTAGCGGGGTTCAAGAGACCCAGTACTTC. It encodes CASSATSGVQETQYF.

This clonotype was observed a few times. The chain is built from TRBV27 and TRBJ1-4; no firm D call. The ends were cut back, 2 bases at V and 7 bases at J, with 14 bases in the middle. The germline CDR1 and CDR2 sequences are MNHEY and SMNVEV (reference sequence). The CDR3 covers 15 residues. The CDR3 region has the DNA TGTGCCAGCAGTTTAATGCCAGAAAATCTTGAAAAACTGTTTTTT. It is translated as CASSLMPENLEKLFF.

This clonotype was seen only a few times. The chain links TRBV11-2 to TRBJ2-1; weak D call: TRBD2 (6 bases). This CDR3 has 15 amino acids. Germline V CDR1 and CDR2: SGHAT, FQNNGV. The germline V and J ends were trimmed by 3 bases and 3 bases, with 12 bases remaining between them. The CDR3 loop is CASSFVGGSYNEQFF. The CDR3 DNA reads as TGTGCCAGCAGCTTCGTGGGGGGAAGCTACAATGAGCAGTTCTTC.

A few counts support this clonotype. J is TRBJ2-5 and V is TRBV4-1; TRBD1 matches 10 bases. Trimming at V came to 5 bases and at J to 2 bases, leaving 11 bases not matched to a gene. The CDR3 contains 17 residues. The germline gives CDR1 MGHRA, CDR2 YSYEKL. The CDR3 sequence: CASSGKQTGGRQETQYF. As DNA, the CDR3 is TGCGCCAGCAGCGGGAAGCAGACAGGGGGCCGGCAAGAGACCCAGTACTTC.